The sample holds one count of the clone carrying this TCR beta chain. This sample was taken from a study of blood T cell repertoires in COVID-19. Turning to the study itself: Spain, Italy and the United States supplied samples that represented acute and convalescent COVID-19. Sample material is recorded as cDNA or gDNA derived from T cells, B-cell-depleted T cells, or PBMCs.

Authors' methods: Amplification with reference gene primers provided the estimates of nucleated cell counts. The assay was immunoSEQ multiplex PCR, and TCRdb's table has in-frame clones only and misses some. That table furnishes V, J and clone size, whereas the DNA furnished D and trimming. The sample includes over 25,000 clones, 85% of them seen just once. CDR1 is ENHRY and CDR2 is SYGVKD in the germline V gene. V shed 10 bases and J shed 4 bases, with 20 bases lying between them. The CDR3 contains 14 residues. The chain links TRBV10-3 to TRBJ2-7; perhaps TRBD2 as D (6 bases). The material sequenced was peripheral blood. The TCR sequence derives from a human donor in a cohort sampled during active COVID-19. Here the CDR3 reads CATRVAELEYEQYF. The CDR3 bases are TGTGCCACCCGGGTAGCGGAGCTTGAATACGAGCAGTACTTC.